This TCR beta chain came from a study of cytomegalovirus exposure and HLA in healthy donors (dated by TCRdb to 2017 to 2019). Some background on the complete study: An earlier analysis of some 600 of the donors reported roughly 300 Gb of sequence data and 95 million to 140 million unique TCR beta sequences obtained from around 190 million T cells. Roughly 5 DR-DQ haplotypes were handled as single units for association and clustering, since linkage in the cohort was strong. Of the approximately 400 genotyped donors, 65% to 90% were placed in the genetic ancestry cluster associated with self-reported Caucasian donors. Rather than using new phenotypic data, the later analysis identified candidate immune exposures from TCR beta sequences and from how often those sequences occurred across donors. In a later genetic analysis, genome-wide SNP genotypes for about 60% of the 666 donors were used, and that subset was treated as a discovery cohort. A later analysis re-examined previously published TCR beta repertoires from around 670 donors and added high-resolution HLA genotyping to investigate patterns of TCR occurrence. To decide whether each TCR beta V gene segment behaved as functional or pseudogenic, an earlier analysis of approximately 600 of the donors relied on high-throughput TCR beta sequencing. Alongside the repertoire data, information on donor age, sex, ethnicity and CMV serostatus was compiled. The study was designed to test whether signatures of past pathogen exposure could be identified by cataloging public T cell receptors. On average, roughly 250,000 unique TCR beta nucleotide sequences were sequenced per donor among 398 genotyped donors of the cohort, with roughly 18% of those sequences being non-productive. A separate validation cohort of over 95 different subjects was used in addition to the roughly 640-subject first cohort. The study combined high-throughput TCR immunosequencing, statistical association of individual TCRs with disease status, and machine learning to predict cytomegalovirus infection status. Every repertoire in the discovery cohort had been generated on one and the same sequencing platform. Approximately 310 gigabases of sequencing data and approximately 85 million unique TCR sequences were included in an early release covering 550 to 650 HLA-typed donors. HLA typing covered class I and class II loci at four-digit resolution. The T cell repertoires of around 670 subjects were profiled by immunosequencing and related to cytomegalovirus serostatus. The number of typed donors differed by locus: about 620-640 for A, B, C, DRB1 and DQB1; approximately 520 for DQA1; roughly 600 for DPA1; and about 450 for DPB1. Beyond this particular receptor, the publication reports: Some IMGT-functional V segments, including TRBV6-2 and TRBV6-3, could not be distinguished by the 87-base-pair reads and were therefore excluded. Assigning TCR associations to individual alleles was difficult when HLA alleles, especially DR and DQ, strongly co-occurred. Roughly uniform sequencing depth across donors was assumed in presence/absence analyses, although this assumption may not hold. It was suggested by the authors that the approach could potentially be generalized to other disease states and immunological phenotypes. Correlated functional status among segregating V segments might reflect linkage disequilibrium, but an unknown experimental factor could not be ruled out. Cytomegalovirus status was reported to be diagnosed by the classifier with high specificity and sensitivity in both the original and validation cohorts. A later analysis reported that several top co-occurrence clusters appeared linked to parvovirus B19, influenza, CMV and Epstein-Barr virus. Specific HLA alleles were associated with 15,000 to 20,000 TCR beta sequences at a false discovery rate of 0.05 in a later analysis. A further reported finding was that TCR beta sequences accurately predicted the HLA-A and HLA-B alleles for most subjects in the first cohort. In an earlier analysis of 587 of the donors, most TCR beta V segments appeared in productive rearrangements about 87% or about 30% of the time, broadly matching IMGT annotations. Because HLA typing was unavailable for some donors at each locus, only the typed subset was used in association tests. The only immune exposure information available for the cohort was CMV serostatus. Most CMV-associated TCR beta chains appeared to be HLA-restricted in a later analysis, and the HLA associations seemed to be driven largely by CMV exposure. Only TCR beta chains were sequenced in this cohort, and the absence of alpha or paired-chain data limited detectable features. In a later genetic analysis, a missense DCLRE1C variant was associated with V-gene and J-gene trimming of TCR beta chains, and the association was replicated in an independent cohort. Most TCR sequences were observed very rarely across donors, whereas some public TCRs were present in many individuals. Over 15 rarely observed V segments, including chromosome 9 orphons, were excluded from the earlier analysis of about 610 of the donors because counts were too low. According to a later analysis, TCR association rates differed among HLA loci, with DRB1 alleles showing the most associated TCRs and HLA-C alleles showing the fewest. A few of the identified cytomegalovirus-associated TCR beta chains were confirmed in vitro to be specific for cytomegalovirus antigens. In a later genetic analysis, fewer N-insertions in productive TCRs were reported among donors in an Asian-associated ancestry cluster than the approximately 710-donor mean. In a later analysis, HLA-associated TCR beta chains were found to be more clonally expanded and to have lower generation probabilities than equally common non-associated chains. A cluster of highly shared sequence variants was judged likely to represent a technical artifact of the sequencing pipeline. In the study, approximately 160 TCR beta chains were listed as associated with cytomegalovirus.

Libraries were built with the immunoSEQ multiplex PCR assay. For the multiplex PCR, a mixture combining 60 forward primers for TCR Vbeta segments and 13 reverse primers for TCR Jbeta segments was used. The CDR3 region of rearranged TCR beta genes was amplified from genomic DNA with a multiplex PCR assay. The Illumina HiSeq System was used to sequence the amplified TCR beta libraries as 87-base-pair reads. Per the source publication's procedure: In a later analysis, some 80 million unique TCR beta chains were counted across the 500 to 850 repertoires, and around 10 million of these chains were shared by at least two donors. Raw reads were error-corrected and collapsed into unique sequences with a nearest-neighbor algorithm that merged closely related sequences to remove PCR and sequencing errors. To assign V, D and J gene segments, CDR3 sequences were aligned to IMGT reference sequences. For a sequence to be retained, a match of at least six nucleotides was required to both a V gene segment and a J gene segment. A rearrangement counted as productive if the CDR3 had no stop codons and remained in frame with V and J, and every other rearrangement counted as non-productive. Following IMGT convention, CDR3 was defined as the stretch from the second conserved V-encoded cysteine to the conserved J-encoded phenylalanine. In an earlier analysis of 550 to 650 of the donors, sequences lacking an unambiguous match to a single V gene segment were excluded. In an earlier analysis of roughly 500 of the donors, V segments were called functional above 56.7% productive rearrangements and were called segregating when the between-donor standard deviation exceeded 5%. A statistical classification framework was built to diagnose cytomegalovirus status from the catalog of TCR beta chain sequences. In a later analysis, TCR nucleotide sequences were compared against IMGT/GENE-DB human TR gene sequences so that V and J genes could be assigned. A later analysis assigned CDR3 sequences and most-parsimonious VDJ recombination scenarios with the TCRdist pipeline. In a later analysis, each TCR beta chain was defined by its CDR3 amino acid sequence together with its V-gene family, and reads lacking a unique V-gene family were excluded. As a way to deal with suspected cross-contamination and a sequencing artifact, a later analysis dropped 640 or so nucleotide sequences that were highly shared and had low generation probability. In a later analysis, a clonal expansion index was calculated for each public chain from normalized within-repertoire ranks of inferred template counts. In a later analysis, generation probabilities were computed using a VDJ recombination model fitted to out-of-frame rearrangements, and the results were checked against IGoR. A later analysis scored TCR-TCR, TCR-HLA and TCR-CMV co-occurrence with hypergeometric tests, applying a repertoire-size bias correction to TCR pairs. A later analysis estimated false discovery rates by permuting HLA or CMV assignments 20 times. In a later analysis, co-occurring TCRs were grouped with DBSCAN, and TCRdist sequence similarity was added when clustering was performed within HLA-allele-positive subsets. Repertoires with fewer than 30,000 or more than 120,000 public chains, plus five repertoires with anomalous nucleotide sharing, were excluded from co-occurrence clustering. TCRdb holds this immuneACCESS table with in-frame rearrangements only. Some clones are missing; in checked studies, unresolved V genes explain under half, and the rest has no known cause. Clonal size and the V and J genes are those of that table, whereas D and trimming came from the DNA. The sample has roughly 150,000 clones on record, just under 75% of them singletons. Approximately 1.8% of the sample lies in the top ten.

Compared with germline, V lacks 7 bases and J lacks 0 bases; bases without a gene match: 9. The CDR3 runs 16 amino acids, cysteine and phenylalanine included. The retained sequence is limited to the CDR3, 48 bases, with the frame set at the first base. Looking up the germline V gene (reference sequence) yields CDR1 LNHDA and CDR2 SQIVND. The cohort consisted of 600 to 750 healthy bone marrow donors. Cohort members were all nominally healthy when sampled, although unrecorded immune exposures were likely present. The donor was CMV seronegative and belonged to the group of 352 seronegative cohort members. A peripheral blood sample was collected from each donor, and TCR beta sequencing was performed on peripheral blood mononuclear cells. Genomic DNA extraction from the blood cell samples was performed with the Qiagen DNeasy Blood Extraction Kit. This clone was seen a few times. This clone's antigen is unknown. The sample holds no much larger clone one base away, and base qualities are not on file.

The TCR comes from a woman under 30 in good health and CMV-seronegative. The chain is assembled from TRBV19 and TRBJ1-5, and 7 bases in between align with TRBD1. Source material: PBMCs. The DNA reads as follows: TGTGCCAGTAAGGAGGGGACAGATTATAGCAATCAGCCCCAGCATTTT. It encodes CASKEGTDYSNQPQHF.